The sequence of this T cell receptor (beta chain) was determined in a study of cytomegalovirus exposure and HLA in healthy donors. The germline V gene encodes CDR1 LNHDA and CDR2 SQIVND (reference sequence). This CDR3 contains 13 residues. Trimming took off 5 bases at V and 2 bases at J, with 8 bases between the two ends. PCR was performed using 60 Vbeta and 13 Jbeta primers. TCRdb's table, derived via immunoSEQ multiplex PCR, lists solely in-frame clones and lacks some. The repertoire has approximately 130,000 clones, 75% to 85% of them found once; the top ten carry 1.5% to 2%. By share of the sample, this clone is medium-sized.

The V and J genes are TRBV19 and TRBJ2-3, with D unresolved. This receptor was taken from a man in his forties in good health and CMV-seronegative. Sequenced input: PBMCs. CDR3 protein: CASSYSFTDTQYF. In DNA form, the CDR3 reads TGTGCCAGTAGTTATAGCTTCACAGATACGCAGTATTTT.